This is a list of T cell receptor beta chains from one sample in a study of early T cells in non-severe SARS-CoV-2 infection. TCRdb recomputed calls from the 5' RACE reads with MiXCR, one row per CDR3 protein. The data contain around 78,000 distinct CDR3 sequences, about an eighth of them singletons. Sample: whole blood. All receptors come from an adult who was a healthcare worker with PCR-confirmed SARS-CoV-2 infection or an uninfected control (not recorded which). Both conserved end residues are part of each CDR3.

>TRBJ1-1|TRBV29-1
CSVEDRANTEAFF
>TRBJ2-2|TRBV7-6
CASSLGLDATGELFF
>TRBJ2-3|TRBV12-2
CASRSPPAGSADTQYF
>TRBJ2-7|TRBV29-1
CSVEGLAGEQYF
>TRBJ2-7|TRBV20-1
CSATSSEAGLTYEQYF
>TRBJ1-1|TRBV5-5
CASSPVEDINTEAFF
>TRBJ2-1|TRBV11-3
CASSPGLAGALSYEQFF
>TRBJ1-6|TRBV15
CATSAYTKGAYSPLHF
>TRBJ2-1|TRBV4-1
CASSQATGLAADNEQFF
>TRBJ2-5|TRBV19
CASSRIAGVAETQYF
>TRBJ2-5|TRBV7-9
CASHTAGRQETQYF
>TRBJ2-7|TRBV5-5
CASSSLLAPGEQYF
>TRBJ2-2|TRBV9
CASSDRGGSNTGELFF
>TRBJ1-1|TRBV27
CASSRGGREAFF
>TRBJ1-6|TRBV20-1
CSARAGTGGANSPLHF
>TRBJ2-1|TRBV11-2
CASSPRSVQFF
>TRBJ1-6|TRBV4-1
CASSQDSTVALSPLHF
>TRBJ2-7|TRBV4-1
CASSQDFQGPEQYF
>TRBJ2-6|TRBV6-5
CASRLDRTSGANVLTF
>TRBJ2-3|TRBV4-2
CASSQDFPEGSTDTQYF
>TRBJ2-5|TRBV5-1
CASSATGASGEETQYF
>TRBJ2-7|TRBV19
CASSTAGGQGSYEQYF
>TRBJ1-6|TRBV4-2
CASSQDRGLNSPLHF
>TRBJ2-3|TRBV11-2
CASSLDLVGGGDTQYF
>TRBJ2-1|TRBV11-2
CASSLGLETGFNEQFF
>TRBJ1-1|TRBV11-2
CASSHSAGLNTEAFF
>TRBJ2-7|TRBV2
CASASGSGEQYF
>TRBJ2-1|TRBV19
CASSRREGREQFF
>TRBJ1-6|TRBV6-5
CARGGEMGTDNYNSPLHF
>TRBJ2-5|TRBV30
CAWRPGETQYF
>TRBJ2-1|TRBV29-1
CSVVARYLQPGLAGRPIDEQFF
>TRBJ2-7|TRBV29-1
CSARQGWYEQYF
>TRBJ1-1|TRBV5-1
CASSLDATGNTEAFF
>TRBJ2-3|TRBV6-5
CASSPRGRSPTDTQYF
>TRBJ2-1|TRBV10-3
CAISAYNEQFF
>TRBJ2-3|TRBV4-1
CASRSFSGTSTDTQYF
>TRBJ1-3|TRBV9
CASARSPSGNTIYF
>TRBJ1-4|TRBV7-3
CASSLNRLPNEKLFF
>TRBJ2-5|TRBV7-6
CASRPAREETQYF
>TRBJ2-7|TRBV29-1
CSVWGRREEQYF
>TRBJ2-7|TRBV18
CASSRGDRENEQYF
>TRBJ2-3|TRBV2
CASSELVTSTDTQYF
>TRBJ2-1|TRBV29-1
CSVDTLLEQFF
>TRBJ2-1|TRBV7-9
CASSLPAPSYNEQFF
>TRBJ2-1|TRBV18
CASSPLPGGSYNEQFF
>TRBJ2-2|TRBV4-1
CASSQDIHPGGLFF
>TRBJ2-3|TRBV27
CASRLANTDTQYF
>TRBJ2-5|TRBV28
CASSFEAETQYF
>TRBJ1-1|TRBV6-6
CASSYGSSMNTEAFF
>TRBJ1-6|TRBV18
CASSLAGANSPLHF
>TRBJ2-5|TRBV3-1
CASSHNVAGQETQYF
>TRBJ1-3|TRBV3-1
CASSHFVRGAISGNTIYF
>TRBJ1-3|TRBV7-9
CASSSVQGGNTIYF
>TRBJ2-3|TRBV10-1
CASTQGAMADTQYF
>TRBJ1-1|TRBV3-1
CASSQSQGMNTEAFF
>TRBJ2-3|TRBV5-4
CASSLSPSGGATFDTQYF